This entry concerns a single T cell receptor (beta chain). Germline CDR1 is KGHDR and CDR2 is SFDVKD. The CDR3 runs 15 residues. Unmatched junction bases numbered 5, after V lost 7 bases and J lost 3 bases. Ages ranged from 18 to 89 years, with residence in more than 20 US areas. Donors were grouped by their self-reported clinical history. The data derive from a study of blood T cell repertoires in COVID-19. The overall study: From T cells, B-cell-depleted T cells, or PBMCs came the material, which was cDNA or gDNA.

Generated by immunoSEQ multiplex PCR, the TCRdb table keeps only in-frame clones and is missing some. The sample records approximately 200,000 clones, around 84% being singletons. The chain has TRBV24-1 and TRBJ1-2; 12 bases line up with TRBD1. The receptor's source is a woman in her thirties or forties with acute COVID-19. Specimen: PBMCs or T cells enriched from blood (not recorded which). The CDR3 nucleotides are TGTGCCACCAGGCCGGGACAGGGGGCTTACTATGGCTACACCTTC. Its protein is CATRPGQGAYYGYTF.